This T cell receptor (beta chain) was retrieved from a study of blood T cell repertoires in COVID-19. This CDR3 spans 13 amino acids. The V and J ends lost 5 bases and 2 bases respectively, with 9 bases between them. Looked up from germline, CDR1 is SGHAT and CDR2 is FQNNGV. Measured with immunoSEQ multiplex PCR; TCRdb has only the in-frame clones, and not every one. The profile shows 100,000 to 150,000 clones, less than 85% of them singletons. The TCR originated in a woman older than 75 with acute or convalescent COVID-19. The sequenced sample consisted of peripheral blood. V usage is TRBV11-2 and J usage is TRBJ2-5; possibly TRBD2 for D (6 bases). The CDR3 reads CASSISGQETQYF. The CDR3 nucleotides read TGTGCCAGCAGCATTAGCGGACAAGAGACCCAGTACTTC.